The rows below give T cell receptor beta chains drawn from one sample of a study of cytomegalovirus exposure and HLA in healthy donors. Method: immunoSEQ multiplex PCR; TCRdb's copy keeps in-frame clones and lacks some. The table shows under 150,000 clones, with 80% to 85% occurring only once. The sequenced sample consisted of PBMCs. The receptors originated from a male donor in good health and CMV-seropositive. Each CDR3 is given with its conserved first and last residue. The D gene is left open where the match is weak. Not every row has a clone size; where given, it reads once, few, many or a size class.

V gene	clone size	D gene	J gene	CDR3 protein	CDR3 DNA
TRBV5-4	-	-	TRBJ1-4	CASSLSGQRNEKLFF	TGTGCCAGCAGCTTAAGCGGACAGAGAAATGAAAAACTGTTTTTT
TRBV7-8	-	TRBD1	TRBJ2-7	CASSLAGTAFYEQYF	TGTGCCAGCAGCTTAGCGGGGACAGCCTTCTACGAGCAGTACTTC
TRBV4-2	-	TRBD2	TRBJ2-5	CASSQDLASGGGETQYF	TGTGCCAGCAGCCAAGATTTGGCTAGCGGGGGGGGAGAGACCCAGTACTTC
TRBV9	-	TRBD2	TRBJ2-2	CASSVGSGGAPGELFF	TGTGCCAGCAGCGTAGGTAGCGGGGGGGCTCCCGGGGAGCTGTTTTTT
TRBV19	few	-	TRBJ2-3	CASSAWTTRTDTQYF	TGTGCCAGTAGTGCCTGGACTACCCGCACAGATACGCAGTATTTT
TRBV4-1	-	TRBD1	TRBJ1-3	CASSQGGQGARGNTIYF	TGCGCCAGCAGCCAAGGGGGCCAGGGGGCGCGTGGAAACACCATATATTTT
TRBV6-1	few	-	TRBJ1-6	CASSEVVGGANSPLHF	TGTGCCAGCAGTGAAGTGGTGGGGGGGGCTAATTCACCCCTCCACTTT
TRBV2	-	TRBD1	TRBJ2-6	CASRPGQGVSGANVLTF	TGTGCCAGCAGGCCGGGACAGGGGGTTTCTGGGGCCAACGTCCTGACTTTC
TRBV27	-	TRBD2	TRBJ2-1	CASSLGLAGNNEQFF	TGTGCCAGCAGTTTAGGACTAGCGGGGAACAATGAGCAGTTCTTC
TRBV5-4	few	TRBD2	TRBJ2-5	CASSLLAETQETQYF	TGTGCCAGCAGCTTGCTAGCGGAGACCCAAGAGACCCAGTACTTC
TRBV25-1	-	TRBD1	TRBJ2-6	CASSDGQGSSGANVLTF	TGTGCCAGCAGTGACGGACAGGGGAGCTCTGGGGCCAACGTCCTGACTTTC
TRBV21-1	-	-	TRBJ2-7	CASSKETGCIHEQYF	TGTGCCAGCAGCAAAGAGACAGGGTGTATCCACGAGCAGTACTTC
TRBV28	-	TRBD2	TRBJ2-5	CASRGLELQETQYF	TGTGCCAGCAGGGGACTAGAACTCCAAGAGACCCAGTACTTC
TRBV6-5	once	-	TRBJ1-2	CASKRGDNYGYTF	TGTGCCAGTAAGCGGGGGGACAACTATGGCTACACCTTC
TRBV28	-	TRBD2	TRBJ2-1	CASSKGLAGVYEQFF	TGTGCCAGCAGTAAGGGACTAGCGGGAGTCTATGAGCAGTTCTTC
TRBV7-6	-	-	TRBJ2-7	CASSFGTSPSEQYF	TGTGCCAGCAGCTTCGGGACTTCACCCTCCGAGCAGTACTTC
TRBV6-5	once	-	TRBJ1-2	CASSYSAIGYGYTF	TGTGCCAGCAGTTACAGCGCCATAGGCTATGGCTACACCTTC
TRBV27	-	TRBD1	TRBJ2-5	CASRGQGLQETQYF	TGTGCCAGCAGGGGACAGGGGCTCCAAGAGACCCAGTACTTC